The sequence of this T cell receptor beta chain was determined in a study of cytomegalovirus exposure and HLA in healthy donors. General study points: Presence/absence comparisons presumed near-even sequencing depth among donors. Diagnosis of cytomegalovirus status made by the classifier reportedly showed high specificity and sensitivity.

A remark on this clone: What it recognizes is unknown.

The primer mix had 60 Vbeta and 13 Jbeta primers. Method: immunoSEQ multiplex PCR; TCRdb's copy keeps in-frame clones and lacks some. The sample lists about 96,000 clones, 55% to 75% occurring once. The source of this sequence is a man aged 55 to 70 in good health and CMV-seronegative. The sample consisted of PBMCs.

The CDR3 is CASSLAGGTTGQPQHF. The CDR3 nucleotides are TGTGCCAGCAGCTTAGCCGGGGGGACGACGGGTCAGCCCCAGCATTTT. The chain uses TRBV7-6 and TRBJ1-5; maybe TRBD1 (5 bases). V was pared by 0 bases and J by 6 bases, with 15 bases between. This CDR3 comprises 16 residues. Per the germline V gene, CDR1 is SGHVS and CDR2 is FNYEAQ.